This T cell receptor (beta chain) stems from a study of T-cell reconstitution after alpha-beta-depleted transplantation in children. Per the germline V gene, CDR1 is GTSNPN and CDR2 is SVGIG (reference sequence). V lost 5 bases to trimming and J lost 6 bases, with 7 bases between them. The CDR3 sequence is 10 residues long. On this clonotype itself: The antigen remains unidentified.

Preparation of the TCRbeta library involved a method that used unique molecular identifiers. MiXCR, applied by TCRdb to the PCR reads, yields one record per CDR3 protein. The sample lists hundreds of thousands of distinct CDR3 sequences, over 9% occurring once. Study-level findings and limits: Some patients' high day-60 TCRbeta diversity was attributed to recipient cells surviving conditioning. Fresh T-cell production supplied most of the T-cell counts and diversity seen one year after transplant.

The clonotype originates from a boy under two years old with acute myeloid leukemia, due to receive a stem cell transplant. Source: PBMCs, taken before TCRalphabeta/CD19-depleted stem cell transplant. V is TRBV30 and J is TRBJ1-2, with D tentatively TRBD1 (5 bases). The chain's CDR3 is CAWGTHGYTF. DNA of the CDR3: TGTGCCTGGGGGACGCATGGCTACACCTTC.